What follows describes a single TCR beta chain. This may stem from a read error, because a much larger clone lies one nucleotide away. Germline CDR1 and CDR2: SEHNR and FQNEAQ (reference sequence). CDR3 length equals 13 residues. Deletions cut 4 bases from V and 4 bases from J, with 10 bases between. The sample comes from a study of blood T cells in healthy people across ages. Using a J-beta primer mix together with a sample-barcoded 5' primer, a second PCR was run for about 7 to 12 cycles. Carrying 12 random nucleotides, a template-switch adaptor labeled each individual cDNA molecule. Each CDR3 protein is one row after TCRdb ran MiXCR on the 5' RACE reads. This sample has about 840,000 distinct CDR3 sequences, with 29% found just once. Another study also made use of these data, one on T cells of mothers and their children. That work states: Donors comprised a few healthy Caucasian mothers plus their six children. Amplification in the second PCR used the M1S primer, which added sample barcodes and 2-4 random nucleotides.

The rearrangement uses TRBV7-9 and TRBJ2-5; D gene uncertain. Sequencing was carried out using blood. This TCR was recovered from a woman between 40 and 55 years old in good health. The CDR3 nucleotides read TGTGCCAGCAGCTGGGATGAAGGAGAGACCCAGTACTTC. Residues: CASSWDEGETQYF.